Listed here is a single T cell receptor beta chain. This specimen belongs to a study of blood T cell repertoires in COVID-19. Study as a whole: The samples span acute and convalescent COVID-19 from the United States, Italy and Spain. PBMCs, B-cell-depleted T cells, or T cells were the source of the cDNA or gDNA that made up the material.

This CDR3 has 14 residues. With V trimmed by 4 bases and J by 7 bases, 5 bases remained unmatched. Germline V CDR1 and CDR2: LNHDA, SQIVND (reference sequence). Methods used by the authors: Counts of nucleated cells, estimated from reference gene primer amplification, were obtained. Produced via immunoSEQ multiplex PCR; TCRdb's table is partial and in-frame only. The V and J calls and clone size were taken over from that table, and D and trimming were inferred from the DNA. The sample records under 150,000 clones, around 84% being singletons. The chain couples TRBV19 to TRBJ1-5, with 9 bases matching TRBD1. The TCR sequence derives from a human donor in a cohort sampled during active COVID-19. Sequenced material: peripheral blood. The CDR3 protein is CASSKDRGAQPQHF. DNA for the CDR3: TGTGCCAGTAGTAAGGACAGGGGCGCGCAGCCCCAGCATTTT.